This T cell receptor (beta chain) emerged from a study of regulatory T cells in long-lasting Graves disease. This clonotype was picked up a small number of times. The antigen is not known. Time point: newly diagnosed GD, antithyroid drugs for less than 3 months. RNA from PBMCs was the source of the TCR library. For TCR beta, libraries came from iRepertoire HTBI primers and Arm-PCR of CDR3 regions. TCRdb re-analysed the multiplex PCR reads in MiXCR, keeping a single row per CDR3 protein. In the table there are 550,000 or so distinct CDR3 sequences, around 12% of which are singletons. Whole-study results and caveats: Segments TRBV28, TRBJ1-2 and TRBJ2-5 showed preferential usage in persistent disease.

Germline values: CDR1 SGHAT, CDR2 FQDESV (reference sequence). There are 22 residues in the CDR3. V lost 5 bases to trimming and J lost 5 bases, with 37 bases between them. The same sample was also studied in work on T cells in Graves' hyperthyroidism and ophthalmopathy. From that study: The HTBI primer set drove a first-round RT-PCR of the TCR CDR3. Also found in blood were most expanded thyroid clonotypes above 0.001.

The source is a woman in her 30s with Graves disease. The sequenced sample was peripheral blood mononuclear cells (PBMCs), obtained at new diagnosis, from a patient treated with antithyroid drugs. This chain connects TRBV11-1 to TRBJ2-1; D possibly corresponds to TRBD1 (5 bases). CDR3 DNA: TGTGCCAGCAGCCTGGGCCAGGGCACCAGCAGGAGTTATATCCCCGATCACAATGAGCAGTTCTTC. As protein: CASSLGQGTSRSYIPDHNEQFF.